This T cell receptor beta chain appears in the sequencing data of a study of cytomegalovirus exposure and HLA in healthy donors. The J segment lost 11 bases and the V segment lost 0 bases, leaving 13 bases of the junction unmatched. CDR3 size: 16 residues. Germline loops: CDR1 LNHNV, CDR2 YYDKDF (reference sequence). A multiplex PCR was run with 60 Vbeta primers and 13 Jbeta primers. The data were produced by immunoSEQ multiplex PCR, yet TCRdb's version contains in-frame clones alone and is incomplete. The sample contains tens of thousands of clones, roughly four fifths of which appear only once. The receptor was derived from a man aged 35 to 55 in good health and CMV-seronegative. The genes are TRBV15 and TRBJ2-5; TRBD2 agrees at 9 bases. The sample was PBMCs. This chain's CDR3 is CATSREVGGRVREQYF. The CDR3 DNA follows: TGTGCCACCAGCAGAGAGGTCGGCGGGAGGGTTAGAGAGCAGTACTTC.